This is a list of T cell receptor beta chains from one sample in a study of human T cells and chemical hapten exposure. Each CDR3 protein gets one entry after TCRdb re-called the RACE reads with MiXCR. The top ten hold less than 3% of the sample, which has more than 150,000 distinct CDR3 sequences, more than 25% seen once. The sample consisted of whole blood, taken in connection with sensitization to the hapten diphenylcyclopropenone (DPC). The receptors originated from a woman aged 25 to 39 with alopecia areata. Some clones in this sample may be carry-over from other donors' samples. Each CDR3 is given with its conserved first and last residue. The order of the fields is V gene, CDR3 protein.

TRBV28,CASSRSGGGRYEQYF
TRBV27,CASSFTGAKNIQYF
TRBV25-1,CASSTGVLVQPQHF
TRBV7-3,CASSLPGTGERYNYGYTF
TRBV7-3,CASSRTSGTGGGELFF
TRBV28,CASSLSAQPQHF
TRBV29-1,CSVHTAGTGGPGELFF
TRBV7-6,CASSSRLVNEQFF
TRBV28,CASSQYEQYF
TRBV6-2/TRBV6-3,CASSYGGQGQETQYF
TRBV27,CASRLTGGPSYEQYF
TRBV28,CASSPSDKTYEQYF
TRBV7-2,CASSPFGSGPYEQYF
TRBV29-1,CSGNVGTGALDTQYF
TRBV10-2,CASSEGWQIMADTF
TRBV28,CASRNREWGPDTQYF
TRBV5-1,CASSLSGVGEKLFF
TRBV7-2,CASGGDSLIDTQYF
TRBV3-1,CASSQDLNRVAEQYF
TRBV9,CASSPWTGGGEQYF
TRBV12-3/TRBV12-4,CASSLGVSWANEQFF
TRBV3-1,CASSPGLAGGRNEQFF
TRBV2,CASSEMGIPATNEKLFF
TRBV29-1,CSVASGTHEQYF
TRBV11-2,CASSPALSYEQYF
TRBV20-1,CSARPGLAGGGGGDTQYF
TRBV10-3,CAISADPNYGYTF
TRBV20-1,CSATTYTYEQYF
TRBV20-1,CSASRGGRDNEQFF
TRBV15,CATSRDSGNTNYGYTF
TRBV4-1,CASSQVRVLANEQFF
TRBV21-1,CASSKGGPGANGYTF
TRBV29-1,CSSGEQFF
TRBV28,CASSSPGEESGNTIYF
TRBV29-1,CSVPTRTSGSIGEQFF
TRBV28,CASSPGGQFSGNTIYF
TRBV9,CASSVESGLALNEQFF
TRBV7-8,CASSLESYGYTF
TRBV18,CASSPDFRSGNTIYF
TRBV5-1,CASQADAALNEQFF
TRBV4-3,CASSEGRGVNTEAFF
TRBV4-3,CASSQWKGAEQFF
TRBV11-2,CASSPPVAGYDNEQFF
TRBV7-2,CASSPNIIPISQETQYF
TRBV4-2,CASSQDPGPDNEQFF
TRBV29-1,CSVERTGGGEQYF
TRBV10-3,CAISHGLAGGGGELFF
TRBV27,CASRQPGQGFLLHF
TRBV29-1,CSVDSWNTEAFF
TRBV15,CATSRDGYQPQHF
TRBV6-6,CASSYGGQGGSGNTIYF
TRBV5-1,CASSPLLRQETQYF